The rows below give T cell receptor beta chains drawn from one sample of a study of human T cells and chemical hapten exposure. TCRdb recomputed calls from the RACE reads with MiXCR, one row per CDR3 protein. The sample holds about 190,000 distinct CDR3 sequences, around 25% seen once. The material was whole blood, obtained in connection with sensitization to the hapten diphenylcyclopropenone (DPC). These receptor sequences come from a middle-aged woman with alopecia areata. Some clones in this sample may be carry-over from other donors' samples. Each CDR3 is given with its conserved first and last residue. The D gene is left open where the match is weak. The size field is filled for only some rows; it gives once, few, many or a size class.

j_call d_call v_call clone_size cdr3_nt cdr3_aa
TRBJ2-2 TRBD1 TRBV6-5 . TGTGCCAGCAGTTACTCAGGGACAGGGGGTTTCGGGGAGCTGTTTTTT CASSYSGTGGFGELFF
TRBJ2-1 . TRBV7-2 many TGTGCCAGCAGCTTAGCGGGACCATACAATGAGCAGTTCTTC CASSLAGPYNEQFF
TRBJ1-1 . TRBV18 . TGTGCCAGCTCACCGGGGGCGAACACTGAAGCTTTCTTT CASSPGANTEAFF
TRBJ1-1 . TRBV7-2 . TGTGCCAGCAGCGCCCAACGGAACACTGAAGCTTTCTTT CASSAQRNTEAFF
TRBJ2-7 . TRBV5-1 once TGCGCCAGCAGCACCCGGGACGGATCCTACGAGCAGTACTTC CASSTRDGSYEQYF
TRBJ1-2 . TRBV20-1 . TGCAGTGCTAGCAGAGGGATTAACTATGGCTACACCTTC CSASRGINYGYTF
TRBJ1-4 . TRBV12-3/TRBV12-4 few TGTGCCAGCAGCCCAGACTCGGGTGAAAAACTGTTTTTT CASSPDSGEKLFF
TRBJ1-2 . TRBV6-5 many TGTGCCAGCAGTTACTCGTATCAGACCTATGGCTACACCTTC CASSYSYQTYGYTF
TRBJ1-2 . TRBV29-1 few TGCAGCGTCCGAAGGCTTCCGGACTATGGCTACACCTTC CSVRRLPDYGYTF
TRBJ2-3 TRBD2 TRBV30 few TGTGCCTGGAAACGGTCAAGCGGGAGAGATACGCAGTATTTT CAWKRSSGRDTQYF
TRBJ1-1 TRBD1 TRBV28 few TGTGCCAGCAGTTTACGACGTCCGAACAGGGGGACAATGAACACTGAAGCTTTCTTT CASSLRRPNRGTMNTEAFF
TRBJ2-7 . TRBV7-2 few TGTGCCAGCAGCTTAGTGTTACTAGAAGGTTCCGAGCAGTACTTC CASSLVLLEGSEQYF
TRBJ2-1 TRBD2 TRBV5-5 . TGTGCCAGCAGCACAGAAGCGGGAGGTTGGAATGAGCAGTTCTTC CASSTEAGGWNEQFF
TRBJ2-1 . TRBV29-1 . TGCAGCGTTGGGGGCTTCGGAAGCCATGAGCAGTTCTTC CSVGGFGSHEQFF
TRBJ1-1 . TRBV6-5 . TGTGCCAGCAGTTACAGGGCAGGGTCTGATGAAGCTTTCTTT CASSYRAGSDEAFF
TRBJ2-3 TRBD1 TRBV20-1 . TGCAGTGCTAGAGATCCCCAGGGGGCAGATACGCAGTATTTT CSARDPQGADTQYF
TRBJ2-1 . TRBV28 . TGTGCCAGCAGTCCCTTAGGGGCGGACAATGAGCAGTTCTTC CASSPLGADNEQFF
TRBJ2-3 . TRBV4-2 . TGTGCCAGCAGCCAAGATATTATAGGGTCAGATACGCAGTATTTT CASSQDIIGSDTQYF
TRBJ2-5 TRBD2 TRBV27 . TGTGCCAGCAGCCGGACTAGCGGGCCTGGAGAGACCCAGTACTTC CASSRTSGPGETQYF
TRBJ2-3 . TRBV6-6 . TGTGCCAGCAGTTTTGCCGGGAGCACAGATACGCAGTATTTT CASSFAGSTDTQYF
TRBJ1-2 . TRBV29-1 . TGCAGCGTTGCTAGGGGCGAGTATGGCTACACCTTC CSVARGEYGYTF
TRBJ1-5 . TRBV20-1 . TGCATCCAAATAAGCGTTGGGAATCAGCCCCAGCATTTT CIQISVGNQPQHF
TRBJ2-6 . TRBV6-5 many TGTGCCAGCAGCCCGGACGGGAGCTCTGGGGCCAACGTCCTGACTTTC CASSPDGSSGANVLTF
TRBJ2-1 TRBD2 TRBV6-2/TRBV6-3 . TGTGCCAGCAGTTACTCGATAGGGGACTATTACAATGAGCAGTTCTTC CASSYSIGDYYNEQFF
TRBJ1-2 . TRBV7-2 . TGTGCCAGCAGCTTAGGACAGATTAACTATGGCTACACCTTC CASSLGQINYGYTF
TRBJ2-7 TRBD1 TRBV28 . TGTGCCAGCATCCCCCCGGTGGGACAGGGGGCCTACGAGCAGTACTTC CASIPPVGQGAYEQYF
TRBJ2-5 TRBD1 TRBV27 . TGTGCCAGCAGGCGGACAGGTCAAGAGACCCAGTACTTC CASRRTGQETQYF
TRBJ2-5 TRBD1 TRBV6-5 . TGTGCCAGCAGTTACAAGGACAGGGGAAAGACCCAGTACTTC CASSYKDRGKTQYF
TRBJ2-3 TRBD2 TRBV28 . TGTGCCAGCAAACCCGGACTAGCGGAATGGACAGATACGCAGTATTTT CASKPGLAEWTDTQYF
TRBJ1-5 . TRBV7-6 few TGTGCCAGCAGCTTAGAGGGGCCGCCAAACCAGCCCCAGCATTTT CASSLEGPPNQPQHF
TRBJ2-5 . TRBV27 . TGTGCCAGCAGTAAACGGGCCATCGTACAAGAGACCCAGTACTTC CASSKRAIVQETQYF
TRBJ2-3 TRBD1 TRBV7-2 . TGTGCCAGCAGCCCCGGACAGGCCTACACAGATACGCAGTATTTT CASSPGQAYTDTQYF
TRBJ2-7 . TRBV11-2 . TGTGCCAGCAGCTTAATACGGGAGTCCTACGAGCAGTACTTC CASSLIRESYEQYF
TRBJ1-1 . TRBV4-1 . TGCGCCAGCAGCCAGTTCTGGGCCCTACCTTGGTCTGAAGCTTTCTTT CASSQFWALPWSEAFF
TRBJ2-7 . TRBV6-2/TRBV6-3 few TGTGCCAGCAGTTCTCCGTTATGGGAATCCTACGAGCAGTACTTC CASSSPLWESYEQYF
TRBJ2-7 TRBD2 TRBV7-6 few TGTGCCAGCAGCTCTCGGACTAGCGGGAGCGAGCAGTACTTC CASSSRTSGSEQYF
TRBJ2-7 . TRBV7-2 few TGTGTCAGCAGCCCTACCGGGACGGCCCCCGAGCAGTACTTC CVSSPTGTAPEQYF
TRBJ2-1 . TRBV19 . TGTGCCAGTAGTATAGCTCTTGTTAATGAGCAGTTCTTC CASSIALVNEQFF
TRBJ2-7 TRBD1 TRBV15 . TGTGCCACCAGCAGAGATAGGACAGGATCCTACGAGCAGTACTTC CATSRDRTGSYEQYF
TRBJ2-5 . TRBV29-1 few TGCAGCGTTTCGTCGGGGGAGACCCAGTACTTC CSVSSGETQYF
TRBJ2-3 TRBD2 TRBV29-1 many TGCAGCGTTGGGGGACTAGCGGGGAGGGATACGCAGTATTTT CSVGGLAGRDTQYF
TRBJ1-5 . TRBV25-1 few TGTGCCAGCAGGGGACCCAGCAATCAGCCCCAGCATTTT CASRGPSNQPQHF
TRBJ2-1 . TRBV18 few TGTGCCAGCTCACCTATCGGTTGGGAGCAGTTCTTC CASSPIGWEQFF
TRBJ1-5 . TRBV19 . TGTGCCAGTAGTATAGAAGGCAATCAGCCCCAGCATTTT CASSIEGNQPQHF
TRBJ2-1 . TRBV12-3/TRBV12-4 few TGTGCCAGCAGTTTGCACAATGAGCAGTTCTTC CASSLHNEQFF
TRBJ1-2 . TRBV18 . TGTGCCAGCTCACCGGAGTCAGGGCGGGGCTACACCTTC CASSPESGRGYTF
TRBJ1-1 TRBD1 TRBV5-6 few TGTGCCAGCAGCTTGGCGGGTGGGACAGGGAACACTGAAGCTTTCTTT CASSLAGGTGNTEAFF
TRBJ1-5 . TRBV20-1 few TGCAGTGCTAGGGGTTTGGGACAGCCCCAGCATTTT CSARGLGQPQHF
TRBJ1-1 . TRBV27 many TGTGCCAGCAGTTCTCAGGGGAGCACTGAAGCTTTCTTT CASSSQGSTEAFF
TRBJ2-3 . TRBV7-3 . TGTGCCAGCAGCACGACTAGTCTTCCGCAGTATTTT CASSTTSLPQYF
TRBJ1-4 TRBD1 TRBV5-1 few TGCGCCAGCAGCTCACAGGGGGCCGATGAAAAACTGTTTTTT CASSSQGADEKLFF
TRBJ2-7 . TRBV5-1 . TGCGCCAGCAGCTTGGAAGGATCCGAGTGGAACGAGCAGTACTTC CASSLEGSEWNEQYF
TRBJ2-1 . TRBV7-9 few TGTGCCAGCAGCTTAGTTCAGGATGAGCAGTTCTTC CASSLVQDEQFF
TRBJ2-1 TRBD2 TRBV6-2/TRBV6-3 . TGTGCCAGCACCCGTAGCGGGAGCCCCAGCTCCTACAATGAGCAGTTCTTC CASTRSGSPSSYNEQFF
TRBJ2-7 . TRBV15 . TGTGCCACCAGCGGGCGAGCAGAATTTTCAACATGGCGGGCGGGGTACGAGCAGTACTTC CATSGRAEFSTWRAGYEQYF
TRBJ1-3 TRBD1 TRBV20-1 . TGCAGTGCTAGAGACGCGACAGGGGGGAGAGGAAACACCATATATTTT CSARDATGGRGNTIYF
TRBJ2-3 . TRBV6-1 few TGTGCCAGCAGTGAAGCCGTCTGGACGCAGTATTTT CASSEAVWTQYF
TRBJ2-5 . TRBV6-1 . TGTGCCAGCAGTGGGACATCGATACAAGAGACCCAGTACTTC CASSGTSIQETQYF
TRBJ1-1 . TRBV7-2 many TGTGCCAGCAGCTTAGGCCTGGACACTGAAGCTTTCTTT CASSLGLDTEAFF
TRBJ2-1 . TRBV6-2/TRBV6-3 . TGTGCCAGCAGACCTACAGGGGGGGGTGGGAATGAGCAGTTCTTC CASRPTGGGGNEQFF